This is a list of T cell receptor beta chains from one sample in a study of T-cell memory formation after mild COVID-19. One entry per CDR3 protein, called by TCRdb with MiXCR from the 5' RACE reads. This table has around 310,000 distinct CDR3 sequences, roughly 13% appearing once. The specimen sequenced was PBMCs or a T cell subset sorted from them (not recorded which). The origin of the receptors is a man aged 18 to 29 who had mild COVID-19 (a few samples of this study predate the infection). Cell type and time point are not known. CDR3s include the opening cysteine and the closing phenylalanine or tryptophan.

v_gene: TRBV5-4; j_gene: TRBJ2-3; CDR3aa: CASSAGPSADTQYF
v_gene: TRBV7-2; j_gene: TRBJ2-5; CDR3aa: CASSPRHQRYQETQYF
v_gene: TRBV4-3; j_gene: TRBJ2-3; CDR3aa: CASSQDLGATDTQYF
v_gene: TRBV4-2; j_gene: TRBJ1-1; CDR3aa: CASRRQDLDTEAFF
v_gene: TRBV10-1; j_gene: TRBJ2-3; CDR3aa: CASSESNSFTDTQYF
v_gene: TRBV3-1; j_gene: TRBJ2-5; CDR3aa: CASSQDSRTSGGGYQETQYF
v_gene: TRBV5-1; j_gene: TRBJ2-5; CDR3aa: CASSLLTGRETQYF
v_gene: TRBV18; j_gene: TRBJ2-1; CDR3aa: CASSPGTGTSYNEQFF
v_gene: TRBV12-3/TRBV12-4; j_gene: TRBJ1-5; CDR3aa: CASSFHRNQPQHF
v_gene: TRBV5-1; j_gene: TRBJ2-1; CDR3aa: CASSLGGTGSSYNEQFF
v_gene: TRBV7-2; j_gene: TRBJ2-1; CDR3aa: CASSWRPDNLGNEQFF
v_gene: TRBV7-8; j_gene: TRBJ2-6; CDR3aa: CASSQGPVSGANVLTF
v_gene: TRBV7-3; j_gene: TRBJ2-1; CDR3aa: CASSQAGGLNEQFF
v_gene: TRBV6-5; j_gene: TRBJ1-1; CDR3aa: CASSPTVRTEAFF
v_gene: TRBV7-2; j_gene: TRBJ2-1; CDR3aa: CANGQSYNEQFF
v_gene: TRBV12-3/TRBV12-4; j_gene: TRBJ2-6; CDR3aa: CASRKSGTVYSGANVLTF
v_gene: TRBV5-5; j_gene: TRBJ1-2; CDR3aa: CATSKGTGSLYGYTF
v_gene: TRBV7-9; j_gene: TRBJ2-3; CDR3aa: CASSEQAIADTQYF
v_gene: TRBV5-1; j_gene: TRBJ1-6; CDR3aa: CASTRTGRNSPLHF
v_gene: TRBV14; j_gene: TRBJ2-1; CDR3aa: CASSNDRGSYNEQFF
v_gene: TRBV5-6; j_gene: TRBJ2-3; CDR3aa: CASSSSSLDTQYF
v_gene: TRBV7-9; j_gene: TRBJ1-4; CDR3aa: CASSSLAGLEKLFF
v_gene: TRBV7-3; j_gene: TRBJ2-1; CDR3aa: CASSLRDRGYNEQFF
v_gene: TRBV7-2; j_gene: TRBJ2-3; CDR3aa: CASSSRGASWADTQYF
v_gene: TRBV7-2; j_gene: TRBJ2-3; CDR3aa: CASSLEGGRLAGGSVKDTQYF
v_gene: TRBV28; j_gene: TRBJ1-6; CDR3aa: CASSFGLGQGHSPLHF
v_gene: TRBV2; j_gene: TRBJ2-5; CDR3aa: CASSGEETQYF
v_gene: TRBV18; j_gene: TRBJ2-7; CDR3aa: CASSPSNFYQTYEQYF
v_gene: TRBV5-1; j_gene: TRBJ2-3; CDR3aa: CASRLAGVGSDTQYF
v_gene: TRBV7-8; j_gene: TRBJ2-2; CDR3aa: CASSGSGGAETGELFF
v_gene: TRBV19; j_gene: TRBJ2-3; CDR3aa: CASSILSADTQYF
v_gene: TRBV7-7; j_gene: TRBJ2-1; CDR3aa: CASSFRLAGSSYNEQFF
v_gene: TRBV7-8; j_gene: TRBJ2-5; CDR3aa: CASSPSRLEIKTQYF